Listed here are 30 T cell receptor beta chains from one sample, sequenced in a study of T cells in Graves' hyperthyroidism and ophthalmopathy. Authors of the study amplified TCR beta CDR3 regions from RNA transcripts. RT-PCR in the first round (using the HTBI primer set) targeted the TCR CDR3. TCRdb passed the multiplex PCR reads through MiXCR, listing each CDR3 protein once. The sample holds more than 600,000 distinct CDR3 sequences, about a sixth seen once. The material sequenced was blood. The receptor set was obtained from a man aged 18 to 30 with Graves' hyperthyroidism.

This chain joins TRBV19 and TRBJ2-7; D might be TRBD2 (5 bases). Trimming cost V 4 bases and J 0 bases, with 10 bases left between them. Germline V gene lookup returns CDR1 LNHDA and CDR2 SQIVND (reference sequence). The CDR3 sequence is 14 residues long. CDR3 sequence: CASSKAELSYEQYF. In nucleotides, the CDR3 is TGTGCCAGTAGTAAAGCGGAGCTCTCCTACGAGCAGTACTTC.

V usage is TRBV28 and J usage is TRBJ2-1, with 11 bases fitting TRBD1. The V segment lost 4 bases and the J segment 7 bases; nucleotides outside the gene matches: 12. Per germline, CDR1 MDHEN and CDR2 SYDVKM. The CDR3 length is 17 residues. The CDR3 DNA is TGTGCCAGCAGTTCCACGGACAGGGGGCGGGAGGGGAATGAGCAGTTCTTC. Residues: CASSSTDRGREGNEQFF.

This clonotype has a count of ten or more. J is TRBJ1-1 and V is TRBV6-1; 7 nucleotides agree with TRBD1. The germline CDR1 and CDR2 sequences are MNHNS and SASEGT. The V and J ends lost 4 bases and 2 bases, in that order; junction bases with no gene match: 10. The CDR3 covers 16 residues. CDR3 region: CASSGRDSRLNTEAFF. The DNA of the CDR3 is TGTGCCAGCAGTGGCCGGGACAGCAGATTAAACACTGAAGCTTTCTTT.

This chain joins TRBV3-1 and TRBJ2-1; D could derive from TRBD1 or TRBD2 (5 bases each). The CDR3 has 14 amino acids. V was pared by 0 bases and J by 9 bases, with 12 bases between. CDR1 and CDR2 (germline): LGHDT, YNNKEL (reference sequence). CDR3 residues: CASSQESGGREQFF. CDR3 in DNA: TGTGCCAGCAGCCAAGAGTCTGGGGGTCGTGAGCAGTTCTTC.

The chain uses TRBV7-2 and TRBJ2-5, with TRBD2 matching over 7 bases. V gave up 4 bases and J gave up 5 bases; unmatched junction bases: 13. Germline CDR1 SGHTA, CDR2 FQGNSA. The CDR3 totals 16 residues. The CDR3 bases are TGTGCCAGCAGCTCCCAACCGGGCGGGAGTAGGGAGACCCAGTACTTC. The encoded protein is CASSSQPGGSRETQYF.

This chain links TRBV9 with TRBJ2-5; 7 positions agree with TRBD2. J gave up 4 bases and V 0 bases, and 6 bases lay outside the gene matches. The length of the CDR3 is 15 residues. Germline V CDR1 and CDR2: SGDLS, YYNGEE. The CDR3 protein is CASSVVAGETETQYF. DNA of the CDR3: TGTGCCAGCAGCGTAGTTGCGGGAGAAACAGAGACCCAGTACTTC.

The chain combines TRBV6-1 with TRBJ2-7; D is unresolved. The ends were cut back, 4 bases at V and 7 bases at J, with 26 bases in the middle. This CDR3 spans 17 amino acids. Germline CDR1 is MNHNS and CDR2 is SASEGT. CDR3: CASSGSQLVLSLPEQYF. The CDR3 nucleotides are TGTGCCAGCAGTGGGTCACAGCTGGTACTATCCCTCCCTGAGCAGTACTTC.

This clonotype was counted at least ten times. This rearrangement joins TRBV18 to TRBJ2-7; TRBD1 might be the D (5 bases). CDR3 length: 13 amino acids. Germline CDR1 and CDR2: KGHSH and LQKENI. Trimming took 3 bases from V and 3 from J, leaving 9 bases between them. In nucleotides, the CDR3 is TGTGCCAGCTCACCGGGGCAGCACTACGAGCAGTACTTC. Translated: CASSPGQHYEQYF.

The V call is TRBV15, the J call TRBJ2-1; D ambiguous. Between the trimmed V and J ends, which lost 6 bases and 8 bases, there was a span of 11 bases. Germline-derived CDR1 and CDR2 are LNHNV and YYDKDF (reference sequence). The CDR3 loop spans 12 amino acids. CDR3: CATSFRPDEQFF. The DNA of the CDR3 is TGTGCCACCAGTTTCCGTCCTGATGAGCAGTTCTTC.

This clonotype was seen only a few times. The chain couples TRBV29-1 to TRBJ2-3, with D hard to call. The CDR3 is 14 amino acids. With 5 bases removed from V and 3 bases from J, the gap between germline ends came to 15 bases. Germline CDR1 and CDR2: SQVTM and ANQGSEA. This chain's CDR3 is CSVWTATYTDTQYF. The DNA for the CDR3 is TGCAGCGTTTGGACGGCTACATATACAGATACGCAGTATTTT.

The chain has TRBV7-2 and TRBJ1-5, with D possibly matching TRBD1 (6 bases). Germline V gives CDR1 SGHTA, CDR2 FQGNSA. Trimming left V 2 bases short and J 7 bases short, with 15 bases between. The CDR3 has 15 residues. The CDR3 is CASSLREGGGQPQHF. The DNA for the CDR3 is TGTGCCAGCAGCTTACGAGAGGGGGGCGGGCAGCCCCAGCATTTT.

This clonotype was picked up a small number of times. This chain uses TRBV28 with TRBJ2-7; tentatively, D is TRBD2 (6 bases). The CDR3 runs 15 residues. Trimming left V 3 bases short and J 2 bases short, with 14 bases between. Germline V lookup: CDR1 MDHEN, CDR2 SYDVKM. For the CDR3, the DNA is TGTGCCAGCAGTTTTTCCCCGCGCGGGGCCTACGAGCAGTACTTC. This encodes CASSFSPRGAYEQYF.

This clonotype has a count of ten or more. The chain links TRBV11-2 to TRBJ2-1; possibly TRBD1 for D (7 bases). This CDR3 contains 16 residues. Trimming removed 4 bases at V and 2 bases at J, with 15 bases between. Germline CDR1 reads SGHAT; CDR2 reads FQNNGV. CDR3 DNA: TGTGCCAGCAGCTCAACTGGGGGGACAGCCTACAATGAGCAGTTCTTC. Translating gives CASSSTGGTAYNEQFF. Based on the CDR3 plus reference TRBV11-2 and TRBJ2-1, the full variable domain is EAGVAQSPRYKIIEKRQSVAFWCNPISGHATLYWYQQILGQGPKLLIQFQNNGVVDDSQLPKDRFSAERLKGVDSTLKIQPAKLEDSAVYLCASSSTGGTAYNEQFFGPGTRLTVL.

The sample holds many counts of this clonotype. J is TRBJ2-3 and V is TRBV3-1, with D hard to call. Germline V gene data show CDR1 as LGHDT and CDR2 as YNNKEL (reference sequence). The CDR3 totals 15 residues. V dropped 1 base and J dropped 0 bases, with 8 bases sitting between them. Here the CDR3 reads CASSQVGLSTDTQYF. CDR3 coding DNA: TGTGCCAGCAGCCAAGTCGGATTAAGCACAGATACGCAGTATTTT.

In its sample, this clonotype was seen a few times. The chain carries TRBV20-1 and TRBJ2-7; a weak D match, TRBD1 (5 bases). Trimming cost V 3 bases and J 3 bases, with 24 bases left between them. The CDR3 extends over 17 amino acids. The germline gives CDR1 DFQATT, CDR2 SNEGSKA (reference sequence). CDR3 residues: CSASGEVRPGRNYEQYF. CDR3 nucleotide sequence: TGCAGTGCTAGTGGCGAGGTTAGGCCAGGGCGAAACTACGAGCAGTACTTC.

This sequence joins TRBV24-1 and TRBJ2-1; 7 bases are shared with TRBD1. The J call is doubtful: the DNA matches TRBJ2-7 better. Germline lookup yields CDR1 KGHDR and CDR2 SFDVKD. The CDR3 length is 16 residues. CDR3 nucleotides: TGTGCCACCAGTGTCCCAGCAGGGGGAATAGACAATGAGCAGTACTTC. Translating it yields CATSVPAGGIDNEQYF.

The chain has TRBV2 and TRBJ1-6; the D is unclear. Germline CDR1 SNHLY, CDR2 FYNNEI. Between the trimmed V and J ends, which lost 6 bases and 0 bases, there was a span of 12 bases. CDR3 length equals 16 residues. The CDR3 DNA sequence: TGTGCCAGCAGCGCCCGGGCGAGCTCCTATAATTCACCCCTCCACTTT. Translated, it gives CASSARASSYNSPLHF. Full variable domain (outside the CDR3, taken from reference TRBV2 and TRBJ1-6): EPEVTQTPSHQVTQMGQEVILRCVPISNHLYFYWYRQILGQKVEFLVSFYNNEISEKSEIFDDQFSVERPDGSNFTLKIRSTKLEDSAMYFCASSARASSYNSPLHFGNGTRLTVT.

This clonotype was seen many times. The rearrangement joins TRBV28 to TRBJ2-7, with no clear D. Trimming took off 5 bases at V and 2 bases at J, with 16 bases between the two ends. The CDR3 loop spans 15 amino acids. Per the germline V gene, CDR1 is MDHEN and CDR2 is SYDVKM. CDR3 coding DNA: TGTGCCAGCAGTCCTACCTTCGAGGCACCCTACGAGCAGTACTTC. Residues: CASSPTFEAPYEQYF. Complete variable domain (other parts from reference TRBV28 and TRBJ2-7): DVKVTQSSRYLVKRTGEKVFLECVQDMDHENMFWYRQDPGLGLRLIYFSYDVKMKEKGDIPEGYSVSREKKERFSLILESASTNQTSMYLCASSPTFEAPYEQYFGPGTRLTVT.

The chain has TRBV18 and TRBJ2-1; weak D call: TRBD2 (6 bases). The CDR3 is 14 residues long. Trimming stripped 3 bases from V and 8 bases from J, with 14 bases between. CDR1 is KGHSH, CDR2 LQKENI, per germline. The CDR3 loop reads CASSPRGGGDEQFF. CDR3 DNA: TGTGCCAGCTCACCCCGGGGAGGAGGCGATGAGCAGTTCTTC.

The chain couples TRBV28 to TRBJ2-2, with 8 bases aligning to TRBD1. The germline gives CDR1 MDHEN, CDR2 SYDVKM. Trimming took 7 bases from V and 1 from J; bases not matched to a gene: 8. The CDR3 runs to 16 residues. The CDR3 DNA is TGTGCCAGCACCAAAGGAGGGACAGGGAACACCGGGGAGCTGTTTTTT. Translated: CASTKGGTGNTGELFF.

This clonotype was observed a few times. CDR3 in amino acids: CSAIGTVSSYEQYF. The CDR3 nucleotides are TGCAGTGCTATAGGGACAGTCAGCTCCTACGAGCAGTACTTC. The chain joins TRBV20-1 to TRBJ2-7, with 7 bases that match TRBD1. Germline assignment: CDR1 DFQATT and CDR2 SNEGSKA (reference sequence). With 4 bases clipped from V and 0 bases from J, the junction kept 6 bases outside the gene matches. This CDR3 region has 14 residues.

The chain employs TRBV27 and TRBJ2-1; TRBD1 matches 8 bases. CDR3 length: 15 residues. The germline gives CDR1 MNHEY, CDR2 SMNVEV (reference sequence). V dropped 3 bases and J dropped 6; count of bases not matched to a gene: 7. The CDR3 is CASSFWQGASNEQFF. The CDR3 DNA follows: TGTGCCAGCAGTTTTTGGCAGGGGGCCAGCAATGAGCAGTTCTTC.

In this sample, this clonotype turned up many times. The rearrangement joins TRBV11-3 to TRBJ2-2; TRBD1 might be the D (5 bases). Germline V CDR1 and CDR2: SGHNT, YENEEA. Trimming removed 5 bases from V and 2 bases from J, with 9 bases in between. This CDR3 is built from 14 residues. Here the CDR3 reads CASSPRGNTGELFF. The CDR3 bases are TGTGCCAGCAGCCCTAGGGGAAACACCGGGGAGCTGTTTTTT.

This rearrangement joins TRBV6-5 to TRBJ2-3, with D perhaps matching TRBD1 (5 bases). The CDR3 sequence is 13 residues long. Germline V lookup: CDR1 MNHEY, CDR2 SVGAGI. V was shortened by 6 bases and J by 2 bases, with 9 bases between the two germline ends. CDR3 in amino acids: CASSKTATDTQYF. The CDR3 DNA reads TGTGCCAGCAGCAAGACAGCCACAGATACGCAGTATTTT.

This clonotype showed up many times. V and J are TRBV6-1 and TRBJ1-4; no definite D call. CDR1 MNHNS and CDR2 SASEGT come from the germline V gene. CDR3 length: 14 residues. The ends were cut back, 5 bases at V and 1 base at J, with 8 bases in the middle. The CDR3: CASSYSETNEKLFF. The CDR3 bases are TGTGCCAGCAGTTACAGCGAAACTAATGAAAAACTGTTTTTT.

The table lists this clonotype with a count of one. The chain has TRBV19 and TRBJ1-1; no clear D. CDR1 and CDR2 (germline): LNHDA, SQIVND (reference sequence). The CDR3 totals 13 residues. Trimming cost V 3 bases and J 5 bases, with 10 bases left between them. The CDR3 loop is CASSIFGSTEAFF. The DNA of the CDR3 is TGTGCCAGTAGTATTTTTGGGAGTACTGAAGCTTTCTTT. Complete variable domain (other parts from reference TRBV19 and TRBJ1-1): DGGITQSPKYLFRKEGQNVTLSCEQNLNHDAMYWYRQDPGQGLRLIYYSQIVNDFQKGDIAEGYSVSREKKESFPLTVTSAQKNPTAFYLCASSIFGSTEAFFGQGTRLTVV.

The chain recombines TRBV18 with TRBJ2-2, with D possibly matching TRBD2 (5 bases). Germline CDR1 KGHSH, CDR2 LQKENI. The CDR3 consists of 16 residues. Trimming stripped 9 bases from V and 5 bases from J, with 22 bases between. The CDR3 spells CASAGLGVQRTGELFF. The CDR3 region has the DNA TGTGCCAGTGCCGGGCTCGGGGTGCAGAGAACCGGGGAGCTGTTTTTT.

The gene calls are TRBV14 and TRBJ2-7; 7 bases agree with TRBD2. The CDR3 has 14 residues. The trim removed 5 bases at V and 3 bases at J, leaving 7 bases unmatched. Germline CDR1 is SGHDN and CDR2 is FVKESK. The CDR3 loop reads CASSWAGDGYEQYF. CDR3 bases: TGTGCCAGCAGCTGGGCGGGAGATGGCTACGAGCAGTACTTC.

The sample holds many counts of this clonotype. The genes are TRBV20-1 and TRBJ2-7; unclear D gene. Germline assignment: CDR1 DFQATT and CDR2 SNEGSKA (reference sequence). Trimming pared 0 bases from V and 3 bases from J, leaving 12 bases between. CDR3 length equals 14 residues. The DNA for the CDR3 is TGCAGTGCTAGAGATGCGACGGAGAACTACGAGCAGTACTTC. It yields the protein CSARDATENYEQYF.

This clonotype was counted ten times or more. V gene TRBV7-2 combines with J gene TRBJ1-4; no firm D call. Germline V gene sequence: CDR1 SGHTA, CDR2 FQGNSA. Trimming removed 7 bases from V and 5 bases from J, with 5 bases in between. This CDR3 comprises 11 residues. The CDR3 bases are TGTGCCAGCATCCAGAATGAAAAACTGTTTTTT. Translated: CASIQNEKLFF.